This record concerns one T cell receptor beta chain sequence. Its binding antigen is unknown. No much larger clone is present one base from it, and per-base qualities are unavailable. A cohort of roughly 30 patients with locally advanced or metastatic urothelial carcinoma, treated at Memorial Sloan Kettering on a trial protocol, was included. Peripheral blood mononuclear cells were collected pretreatment and during treatment, with between 1 and 8 total time points obtained per patient. The Qiagen DNeasy Blood extraction kit was used to purify genomic DNA from total PBMCs and tumor samples. PBMCs were collected pretreatment and during treatment, and were isolated and stored as previously described. This specimen comes from a study of PD-L1 blockade in urothelial cancer (dated by TCRdb to 2016 to 2017). Regarding the complete study: Therapy was started at some point between 2013 and 2015 for all patients, and atezolizumab 1,200 mg was administered intravenously every 3 weeks. About nine tenths of the roughly 29 patients were identified as males with urothelial cancer of bladder origin, and a prior smoking history was reported by 18 of 29 patients. An ECOG performance status of 0 or 1 was recorded for the patients, and 0 to 3 prior chemotherapy regimens had been received by the patients. Blood samples were analyzed 3 weeks after the start of treatment (second dose) and 6 weeks after the start of treatment. Blood samples yielded a median of around 150,000 T cells and roughly 83,000 unique TCRs, with median clonality about 0.08. The study was an exploratory multi-omic analysis of somatic, immune and clinical correlates of response to PD-L1 blockade with atezolizumab in urothelial cancer. Pretreatment tumor samples, along with matched peripheral blood collected serially before and after atezolizumab treatment, underwent TCR sequencing. Durable clinical benefit was defined as progression-free survival longer than 6 months, and TCR features were also tested against progression-free and overall survival. In the same patients who had TCR sequencing, pretreatment tumors also underwent whole exome sequencing and RNA sequencing. Under 10 patients reached durable clinical benefit, while roughly 22 patients did not. Pretreatment blood TCR-seq was available for about 27 patients, at least one posttreatment blood collection was obtained for around 25 patients, and tumor TCR-seq was available for around 25 patients.

The junction carries 5 bases between V and J, which are trimmed by 4 bases and 3 bases respectively. Sequences SGHNT (CDR1) and YYREEE (CDR2) are obtained from the germline V gene (reference sequence). The CDR3 sequence holds 12 residues, the cysteine and phenylalanine included. Just the 36-base CDR3 DNA is kept, in frame starting at base 1. Synthetic TCR analog templates were spiked into each PCR to estimate absolute template abundance from read counts. The immunoSEQ assay used bias-controlled V and J gene primers to amplify TCRbeta CDR3 regions from genomic DNA. Rearranged TCRbeta segments were sequenced at approximately 20X coverage. The authors processed their data as follows. Sequencing errors were corrected by clustering, and CDR3s were annotated against IMGT so that V, D and J genes could be assigned. Downstream analyses used only productive TCRbeta rearrangements and left out out-of-frame or stop-codon sequences. Clonality was calculated as one minus the Shannon entropy normalized by the log of the number of unique productive sequences. Fisher's exact test with Benjamini-Hochberg correction, at a threshold of adjusted p below 0.01, was used to find clones that differed between time points or between blood and tumor. TCRdb mirrors the immuneACCESS table, restricted to in-frame sequences. Some clones are absent from its copies; in checked studies, under half trace to an unresolved V gene, and the reason for the others is unknown. D and trimming were read from the DNA, whereas the V and J calls and clone size are those reported in that table. The sample table lists under 40,000 clones, 85% to 90% of them with a count of one. The ten largest clones take up more than 3% of the sample.

Broad study findings and their caveats: Greater expansion of tumor-associated TCR clones in peripheral blood 3 weeks after the start of treatment was observed in patients with durable benefit (n of about 20, p = 0.022). Because the sample size was small (n ≈ 27) and many exploratory analyses were performed, the results are intended to be hypothesis-generating. A pretreatment peripheral blood TCR clonality below the median was linked to improved progression-free and overall survival.

The receptor was derived from a man aged 50-60 years with urothelial cancer. The chain is assembled from TRBV5-4 and TRBJ1-3; there is no confident call for the D gene. The input for sequencing was PBMCs, taken around atezolizumab (anti-PD-L1) treatment. The DNA sequence is as follows: TGTGCCAGCAGCGAGTTTGGAAACACCATATATTTT. Translation gives CASSEFGNTIYF.